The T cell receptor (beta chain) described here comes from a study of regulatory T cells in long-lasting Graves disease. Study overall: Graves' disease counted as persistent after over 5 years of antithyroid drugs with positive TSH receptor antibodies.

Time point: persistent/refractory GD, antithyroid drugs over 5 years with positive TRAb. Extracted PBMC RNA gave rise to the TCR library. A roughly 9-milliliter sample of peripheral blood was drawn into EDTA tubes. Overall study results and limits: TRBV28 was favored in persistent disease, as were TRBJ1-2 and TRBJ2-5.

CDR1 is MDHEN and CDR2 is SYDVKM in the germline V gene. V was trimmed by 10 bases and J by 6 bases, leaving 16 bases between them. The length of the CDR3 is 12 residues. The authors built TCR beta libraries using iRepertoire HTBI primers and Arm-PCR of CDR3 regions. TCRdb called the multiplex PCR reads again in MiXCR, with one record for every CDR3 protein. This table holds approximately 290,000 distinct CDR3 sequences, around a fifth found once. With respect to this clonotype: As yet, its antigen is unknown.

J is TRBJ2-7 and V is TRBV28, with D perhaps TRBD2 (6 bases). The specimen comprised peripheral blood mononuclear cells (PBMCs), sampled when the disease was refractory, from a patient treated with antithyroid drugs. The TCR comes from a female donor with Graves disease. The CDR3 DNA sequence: TGTGCCACCATGTGGGAGGCGGGCGAGCAGTACTTC. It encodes CATMWEAGEQYF.